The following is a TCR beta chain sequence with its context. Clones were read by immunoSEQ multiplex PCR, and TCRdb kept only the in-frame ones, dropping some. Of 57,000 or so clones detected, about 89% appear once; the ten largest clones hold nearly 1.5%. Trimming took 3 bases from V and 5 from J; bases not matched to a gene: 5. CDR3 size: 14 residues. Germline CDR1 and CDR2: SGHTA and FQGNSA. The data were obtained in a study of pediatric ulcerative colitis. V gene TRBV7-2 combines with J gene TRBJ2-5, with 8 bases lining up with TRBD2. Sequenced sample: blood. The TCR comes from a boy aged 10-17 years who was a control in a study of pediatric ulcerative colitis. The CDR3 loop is CASSFNSGEETQYF. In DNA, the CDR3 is TGTGCCAGCAGCTTTAATAGCGGGGAGGAGACCCAGTACTTC.